One and the same sample provided the 10 T cell receptor beta chains below, sequenced in a study of control samples from healthy donors and cancer patients (TCRdb year 2020). The library was obtained by the immunoSEQ multiplex PCR assay. TCRdb holds this immuneACCESS table with in-frame rearrangements only. Some clones are missing; in checked studies, unresolved V genes explain under half, and the rest has no known cause. The table for this sample lists fewer than 200,000 clones; around 89% of them were counted only once. The ten biggest clones cover approximately 1.4% of the sample. Sequencing input: blood. Receptors were obtained from a woman between 50 and 59 years old in good health.

Here the CDR3 reads CASSQNPGQGSRNSPLHF. DNA of the CDR3: TGTGCCAGCAGCCAAAACCCGGGACAGGGATCAAGGAATTCACCCCTCCACTTT. The chain uses TRBV14 and TRBJ1-6, with 9 bases lining up with TRBD1. V shed 2 bases, J shed 7 bases, and the junction held 12 bases outside the gene matches. The CDR3 loop spans 18 amino acids. Germline-derived CDR1 and CDR2 are SGHDN and FVKESK.

The chain employs TRBV4-1 and TRBJ1-2; possible D gene TRBD1, 5 bases. With 2 bases removed from V and 4 bases from J, the gap between germline ends came to 14 bases. The CDR3 consists of 15 residues. CDR1 is MGHRA and CDR2 is YSYEKL in the germline V gene. CDR3 nucleotide sequence: TGCGCCAGCAGCCAACCTTCAGCAGGGTCCTATGGCTACACCTTC. It yields the protein CASSQPSAGSYGYTF.

This sequence joins TRBV27 and TRBJ1-6; possible D gene TRBD1, 5 bases. Trimming cost V 5 bases and J 8 bases, with 13 bases left between them. The CDR3 is made up of 14 amino acids. Germline values: CDR1 MNHEY, CDR2 SMNVEV (reference sequence). DNA of the CDR3: TGTGCCAGCAGTCTAACGTGGGGGGATTCACCCCTCCACTTT. It encodes CASSLTWGDSPLHF.

The chain employs TRBV6-2 or TRBV6-3 and TRBJ2-3, with a weak D call TRBD2 (6 bases). CDR3 length: 15 amino acids. V lost 5 bases to trimming and J lost 4 bases, with 16 bases between them. Germline CDR1 reads MNHEY; CDR2 reads SVGEGT. Here the CDR3 DNA reads TGTGCCAGCAGTGCTCGCGGGAAACCGGCAGATACGCAGTATTTT. It codes for CASSARGKPADTQYF.

The J gene is TRBJ2-3, the V gene TRBV27; D may be TRBD1 (5 bases). V lost 5 bases and J 5 bases, leaving 14 bases between the germline ends. Germline V lookup: CDR1 MNHEY, CDR2 SMNVEV (reference sequence). The CDR3 is made up of 14 amino acids. The CDR3 protein is CASSLRVHGDTQYF. CDR3 coding DNA: TGTGCCAGCAGTCTCAGGGTTCATGGAGATACGCAGTATTTT.

This chain connects TRBV4-3 to TRBJ2-3; no clear D. Trimming removed 2 bases from V and 9 bases from J, with 12 bases in between. In germline, CDR1 is LGHNA, CDR2 YSLEER. The CDR3 has 13 residues. In DNA form, the CDR3 reads TGCGCCAGCAGCCAACGGCCTGGTGGGACGCAGTATTTT. It yields the protein CASSQRPGGTQYF.

The chain links TRBV5-1 to TRBJ1-1; no firm D call. Trimming shortened V by 0 bases and J by 3 bases, and 6 bases separated the two germline ends. This CDR3 region has 13 residues. The germline V gene encodes CDR1 SGHRS and CDR2 YFSETQ. CDR3 residues: CASSLEVDTEAFF. Here the CDR3 DNA reads TGCGCCAGCAGCTTGGAAGTGGACACTGAAGCTTTCTTT.

This chain uses TRBV14 with TRBJ1-5; D call uncertain. The ends were cut back, 1 base at V and 1 base at J, with 5 bases in the middle. The CDR3 loop spans 14 amino acids. Germline V gene sequence: CDR1 SGHDN, CDR2 FVKESK. The CDR3 DNA sequence: TGTGCCAGCAGCCAAGCATTGAGCAATCAGCCCCAGCATTTT. Translating it yields CASSQALSNQPQHF.

The chain uses TRBV4-2 and TRBJ2-2; D is perhaps TRBD1 or TRBD2 (5 bases each). This CDR3 comprises 16 residues. V gave up 4 bases and J gave up 0 bases, with 12 bases separating them. CDR1 is LGHNA, CDR2 YNFKEQ, per germline. Here the CDR3 reads CASSRPGTTNTGELFF. In DNA form, the CDR3 reads TGTGCCAGCAGCCGTCCCGGGACCACGAACACCGGGGAGCTGTTTTTT.

This clone was counted once. The V call is TRBV19, the J call TRBJ1-4; 7 bases agree with TRBD1. V shed 8 bases, J shed 4 bases, and the junction held 10 bases outside the gene matches. Germline V CDR1 and CDR2: LNHDA, SQIVND (reference sequence). The CDR3 totals 15 residues. The CDR3 is CASSNRGLSNEKLFF. CDR3 coding DNA: TGTGCCAGTTCCAACAGGGGATTAAGTAATGAAAAACTGTTTTTT. The full variable domain, rest sourced from reference TRBV19 and TRBJ1-4, is DGGITQSPKYLFRKEGQNVTLSCEQNLNHDAMYWYRQDPGQGLRLIYYSQIVNDFQKGDIAEGYSVSREKKESFPLTVTSAQKNPTAFYLCASSNRGLSNEKLFFGSGTQLSVL.